The TCR beta chain under discussion was sequenced for a study of long-term antiretroviral therapy in people with HIV. Points from the study as a whole: Blood obtained between about 2004 and 2018 may reflect older ART regimens.

Germline V gives CDR1 LNHNV, CDR2 YYDKDF (reference sequence). The ends lost 3 bases at V and 5 bases at J; junction bases unmatched: 3. This CDR3 has 14 amino acids. As to this clone: What it binds is not known.

They ran version v3.0 of the immunoSEQ assay at survey level. Samples were sequenced targeting about 40,000-50,000 T-cell genomes each. Here immunoSEQ multiplex PCR was the method, and the copy in TCRdb shows in-frame clones only, minus some. The data hold around 26,000 clones, with 79% observed a single time. The input for sequencing was unsorted PBMCs, taken 1.2 years after starting antiretroviral therapy. The receptor's source is a middle-aged woman with HIV. V is TRBV15 and J is TRBJ2-1; TRBD1 agrees at 8 bases. This CDR3 is CATSRDRVDNEQFF. In DNA, the CDR3 is TGTGCCACCAGCAGGGACAGGGTAGACAATGAGCAGTTCTTC.